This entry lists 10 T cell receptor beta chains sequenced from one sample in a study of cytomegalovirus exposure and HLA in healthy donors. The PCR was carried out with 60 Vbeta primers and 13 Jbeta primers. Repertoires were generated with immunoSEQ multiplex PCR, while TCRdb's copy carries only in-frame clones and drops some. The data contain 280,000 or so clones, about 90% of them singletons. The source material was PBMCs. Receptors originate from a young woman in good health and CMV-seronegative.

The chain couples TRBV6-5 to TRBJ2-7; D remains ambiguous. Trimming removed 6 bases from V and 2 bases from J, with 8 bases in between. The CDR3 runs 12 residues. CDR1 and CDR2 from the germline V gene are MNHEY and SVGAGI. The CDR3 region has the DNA TGTGCCAGCAGCCGCGATACCTACGAGCAGTACTTC. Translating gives CASSRDTYEQYF.

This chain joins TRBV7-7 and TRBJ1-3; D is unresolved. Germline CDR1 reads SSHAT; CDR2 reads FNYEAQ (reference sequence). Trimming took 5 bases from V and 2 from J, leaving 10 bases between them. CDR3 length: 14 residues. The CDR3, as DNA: TGTGCCAGCAGCCCGGGCGGGACTGGAAACACCATATATTTT. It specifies CASSPGGTGNTIYF.

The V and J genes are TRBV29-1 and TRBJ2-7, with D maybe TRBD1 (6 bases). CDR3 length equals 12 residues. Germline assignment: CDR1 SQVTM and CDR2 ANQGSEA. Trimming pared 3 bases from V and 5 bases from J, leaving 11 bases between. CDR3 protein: CSVDRGTHEQYF. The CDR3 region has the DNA TGCAGCGTTGATAGGGGGACCCACGAGCAGTACTTC.

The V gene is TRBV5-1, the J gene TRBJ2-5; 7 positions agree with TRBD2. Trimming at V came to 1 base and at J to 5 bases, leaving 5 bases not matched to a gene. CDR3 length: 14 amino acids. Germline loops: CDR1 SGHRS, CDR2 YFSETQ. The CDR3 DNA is TGCGCCAGCAGCTTGAGCGGGGTTTTGGAGACCCAGTACTTC. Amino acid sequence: CASSLSGVLETQYF. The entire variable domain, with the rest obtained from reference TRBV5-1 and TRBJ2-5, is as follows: KAGVTQTPRYLIKTRGQQVTLSCSPISGHRSVSWYQQTPGQGLQFLFEYFSETQRNKGNFPGRFSGRQFSNSRSEMNVSTLELGDSALYLCASSLSGVLETQYFGPGTRLLVL.

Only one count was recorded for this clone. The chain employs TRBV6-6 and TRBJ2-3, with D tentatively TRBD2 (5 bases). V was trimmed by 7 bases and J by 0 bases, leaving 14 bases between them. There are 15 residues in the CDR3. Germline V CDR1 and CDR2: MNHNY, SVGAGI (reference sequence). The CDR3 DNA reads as TGTGCCAGCACCTCCCCTAGCCCGAGCACAGATACGCAGTATTTT. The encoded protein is CASTSPSPSTDTQYF.

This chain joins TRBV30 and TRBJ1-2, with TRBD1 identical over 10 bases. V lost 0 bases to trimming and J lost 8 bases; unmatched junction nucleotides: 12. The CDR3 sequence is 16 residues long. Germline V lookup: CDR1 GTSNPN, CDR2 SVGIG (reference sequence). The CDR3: CAWSVRPGQGSLGYTF. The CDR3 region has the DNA TGTGCCTGGAGTGTACGACCGGGACAGGGGTCCCTAGGCTACACCTTC.

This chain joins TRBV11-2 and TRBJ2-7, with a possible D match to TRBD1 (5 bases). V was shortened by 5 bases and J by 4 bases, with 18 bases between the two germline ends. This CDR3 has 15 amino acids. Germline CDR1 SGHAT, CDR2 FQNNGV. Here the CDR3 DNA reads TGTGCCAGCAGCGTATCCCAGGGTTACCCTTACGAGCAGTACTTC. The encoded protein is CASSVSQGYPYEQYF.

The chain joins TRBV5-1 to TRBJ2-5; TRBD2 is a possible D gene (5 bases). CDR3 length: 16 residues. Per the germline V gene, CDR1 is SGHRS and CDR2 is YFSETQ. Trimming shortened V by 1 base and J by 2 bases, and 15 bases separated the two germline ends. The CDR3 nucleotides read TGCGCCAGCAGCTTGAAAGGGCTAGCTAAGCAAGAGACCCAGTACTTC. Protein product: CASSLKGLAKQETQYF.

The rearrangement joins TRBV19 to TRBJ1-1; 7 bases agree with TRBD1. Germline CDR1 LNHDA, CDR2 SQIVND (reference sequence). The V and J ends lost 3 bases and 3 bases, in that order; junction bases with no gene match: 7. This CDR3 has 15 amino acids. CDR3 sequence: CASSILPTGDTEAFF. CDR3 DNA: TGTGCCAGTAGTATTCTCCCCACAGGGGACACTGAAGCTTTCTTT. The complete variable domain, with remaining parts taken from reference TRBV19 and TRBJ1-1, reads DGGITQSPKYLFRKEGQNVTLSCEQNLNHDAMYWYRQDPGQGLRLIYYSQIVNDFQKGDIAEGYSVSREKKESFPLTVTSAQKNPTAFYLCASSILPTGDTEAFFGQGTRLTVV.

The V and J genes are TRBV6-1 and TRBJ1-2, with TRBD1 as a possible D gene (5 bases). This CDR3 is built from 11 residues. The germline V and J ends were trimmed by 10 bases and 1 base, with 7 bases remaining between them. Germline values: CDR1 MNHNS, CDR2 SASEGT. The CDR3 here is CATGGNYGYTF. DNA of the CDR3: TGTGCCACCGGGGGTAACTATGGCTACACCTTC.